This record covers a single T cell receptor beta chain. The antigen is not known. Sequencing was performed with immunoSEQ multiplex PCR; in TCRdb, only in-frame clones are kept and a portion is missing. The sample shows around 130,000 clones, about 88% of them seen only once. These data belong to a study of T cell responses to AZD1222 COVID-19 vaccine. Study-wide points: Spike-specific TCR repertoires showed rising breadth and depth after two AZD1222 doses.

The CDR3 consists of 12 residues. Germline CDR1 LGHDT, CDR2 YNNKEL (reference sequence). Trimming removed 3 bases at V and 9 bases at J, with 11 bases between. The chain employs TRBV3-1 (or the pseudogene TRBV3-2) and TRBJ1-2, with D perhaps TRBD1 (6 bases). The source material was peripheral blood, sampled on day 0 of MenACWY control vaccination. The clonotype originates from an adult in good health. The CDR3: CASSHGQGSYTF. DNA of the CDR3: TGTGCCAGCAGCCACGGGCAGGGGAGCTACACCTTC.